Each of the 10 T cell receptor beta chains below was sequenced from the same sample in a study of Graves' ophthalmopathy and Graves' hyperthyroidism. The authors amplified TCR beta CDR3 regions from RNA transcripts. First-round RT-PCR employed HTBI primers, with a second-round multiplex PCR after it. TCRdb redid the calling of the multiplex PCR reads with MiXCR, one entry per CDR3 protein. Counted here are 300,000 to 500,000 distinct CDR3 sequences, 15% occurring once; the ten biggest clones make up about 7%. The sample consisted of peripheral blood. The receptors derive from a woman aged 18-29 years with stable Graves' hyperthyroidism.

In regard to this clonotype: This may be a read error, as it is one base from a much larger clone. This chain joins TRBV12-3 or TRBV12-4 and TRBJ1-2; 9 bases map to TRBD1. V gave up 6 bases and J gave up 10 bases; unmatched junction bases: 9. The CDR3 totals 13 residues. Written as DNA, the CDR3 is TGTGCCAGCAGACCCGGGACAGGGCCCACCTACACCTTC. Protein: CASRPGTGPTYTF.

The chain recombines TRBV5-6 with TRBJ1-1, with 7 positions matching TRBD1. The germline gives CDR1 SGHDT, CDR2 YYEEEE. The CDR3 has 15 amino acids. V lost 0 bases to trimming and J lost 6 bases; unmatched junction nucleotides: 8. CDR3: CASSLEDRYDAEAFF. The DNA of the CDR3 is TGTGCCAGCAGCTTGGAGGACAGGTACGACGCTGAAGCTTTCTTT. Looking up the rest from reference TRBV5-6 and TRBJ1-1 gives the full variable domain: DAGVTQSPTHLIKTRGQQVTLRCSPKSGHDTVSWYQQALGQGPQFIFQYYEEEERQRGNFPDRFSGHQFPNYSSELNVNALLLGDSALYLCASSLEDRYDAEAFFGQGTRLTVV.

This clonotype was detected many times. The rearrangement joins TRBV29-1 to TRBJ1-2, with D possibly matching TRBD1 (6 bases). Germline V gives CDR1 SQVTM, CDR2 ANQGSEA. The CDR3 covers 14 residues. With 6 bases removed from V and 0 bases from J, the gap between germline ends came to 14 bases. This CDR3 reads CSVGGGASNYGYTF. The CDR3 coding sequence is TGCAGCGTCGGTGGGGGGGCTTCTAACTATGGCTACACCTTC.

This clonotype was observed at least ten times. This chain connects TRBV7-2 to TRBJ1-1; weak D call: TRBD1 (6 bases). This CDR3 spans 15 amino acids. Trimming took off 5 bases at V and 0 bases at J, with 13 bases between the two ends. CDR1 and CDR2 from the germline V gene are SGHTA and FQGNSA. The CDR3 protein is CASSVQGGLNTEAFF. In DNA form, the CDR3 reads TGTGCCAGCAGCGTTCAAGGGGGTCTGAACACTGAAGCTTTCTTT.

This clonotype was recorded many times. The chain recombines TRBV19 with TRBJ1-2; 7 bases are shared with TRBD1. Germline loops: CDR1 LNHDA, CDR2 SQIVND (reference sequence). Trimming at V came to 7 bases and at J to 3 bases, leaving 5 bases not matched to a gene. This CDR3 spans 13 amino acids. The CDR3 sequence: CASTRGTDYGYTF. DNA for the CDR3: TGTGCCAGTACCCGCGGGACAGACTATGGCTACACCTTC.

This clonotype showed up many times. The gene calls are TRBV20-1 and TRBJ2-7; TRBD1 matches at 8 bases. There are 13 residues in the CDR3. Germline CDR1 and CDR2: DFQATT and SNEGSKA (reference sequence). The J segment lost 3 bases and the V segment lost 6 bases, leaving 7 bases of the junction unmatched. CDR3 loop: CSAIQGGIYEQYF. The CDR3 coding sequence is TGCAGTGCCATACAGGGGGGAATCTACGAGCAGTACTTC.

This clonotype occurred once. In DNA form, the CDR3 reads TGTGCCAGTAGTCGCGACGACACGCCGAACACTGAAGCTTTCTTT. Translated: CASSRDDTPNTEAFF. The V and J genes are TRBV19 and TRBJ1-1; the D is unclear. V was cut by 5 bases and J by 1 base, with 14 bases left in between. Germline V gene lookup returns CDR1 LNHDA and CDR2 SQIVND (reference sequence). The CDR3 is made up of 15 amino acids.

This clonotype was counted ten times or more. J is TRBJ1-1 and V is TRBV2; D perhaps matches TRBD1 (5 bases). The CDR3 consists of 12 residues. Germline loops: CDR1 SNHLY, CDR2 FYNNEI. V lost 8 bases to trimming and J lost 10 bases, with 17 bases between them. DNA of the CDR3: TGTGCCAGCGACACCCGGGGGTTGTCAGCTTTCTTT. This translates into CASDTRGLSAFF.

A single count supports this clonotype. V and J are TRBV12-3 or TRBV12-4 and TRBJ1-5; possibly TRBD1 for D (5 bases). The CDR3 runs to 14 residues. V dropped 1 base and J dropped 6 bases, with 10 bases sitting between them. DNA for the CDR3: TGTGCCAGCAGTTTAGGGCCAGGGCGTCAGCCCCAGCATTTT. Its protein product is CASSLGPGRQPQHF.

This clonotype has at least ten counts. The chain joins TRBV7-3 to TRBJ2-7; D uncertain. CDR3 length: 14 amino acids. Between the trimmed V and J ends, which lost 3 bases and 0 bases, there was a span of 9 bases. Germline V gives CDR1 SGHTA, CDR2 FQGTGA. The CDR3 nucleotides read TGTGCCAGCAGCTTGGCCTCGGGCTCCTACGAGCAGTACTTC. Its protein is CASSLASGSYEQYF.